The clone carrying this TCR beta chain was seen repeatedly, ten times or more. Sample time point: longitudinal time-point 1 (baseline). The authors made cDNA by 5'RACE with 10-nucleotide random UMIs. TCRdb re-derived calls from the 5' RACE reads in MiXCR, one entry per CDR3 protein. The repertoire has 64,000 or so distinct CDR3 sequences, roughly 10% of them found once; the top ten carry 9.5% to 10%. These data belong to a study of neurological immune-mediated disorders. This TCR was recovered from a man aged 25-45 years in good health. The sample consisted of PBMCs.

The CDR3 spells CSAREWRNSYEQYF. Here the CDR3 DNA reads TGCAGTGCTAGAGAATGGAGGAACTCCTACGAGCAGTACTTC. The J gene is TRBJ2-7, the V gene TRBV20-1; TRBD2 might be the D (5 bases). V was clipped by 0 bases and J by 0 bases, with 9 bases between them. The CDR3 totals 14 residues. Germline values: CDR1 DFQATT, CDR2 SNEGSKA (reference sequence).